The 8 T cell receptor beta chains below were found in one sample sequenced in a study of Ad26.COV2.S vaccination and SARS-CoV-2 variants. Treatment specified: over 15 received Ad26.COV2.S at low or high dose, single or two shots; roughly 5 received placebo; per-sample allocation not given. Day 63 after the first injection of vaccine or placebo was the sampling time. Measured with immunoSEQ multiplex PCR; TCRdb has only the in-frame clones, and not every one. The sample lists about 320,000 clones; roughly nine tenths were seen once. Sequencing used peripheral blood, obtained in a trial of Ad26.COV2.S vaccine versus placebo. These receptors were obtained from a person between 18 and 60 years old who received the Ad26.COV2.S COVID-19 vaccine or a placebo.

The genes are TRBV7-3 and TRBJ2-5, with 7 nucleotides matching TRBD2. Germline CDR1 is SGHTA and CDR2 is FQGTGA. The CDR3 consists of 16 residues. V lost 1 base, J lost 5 bases, and 10 bases stayed unmatched. The CDR3 loop reads CASSLNPAGIGETQYF. CDR3 sequence (DNA): TGTGCCAGCAGCTTAAATCCAGCGGGAATTGGGGAGACCCAGTACTTC.

This chain connects TRBV7-2 to TRBJ2-1, with D possibly TRBD1 on 6 matching bases. Germline V gene lookup returns CDR1 SGHTA and CDR2 FQGNSA. The CDR3 totals 13 residues. Trimming left V 3 bases short and J 6 bases short, with 9 bases between. The DNA for the CDR3 is TGTGCCAGCAGCTTGGACAGAGTCAATGAGCAGTTCTTC. Translating gives CASSLDRVNEQFF.

This clone has just one count. Other DNA sequences in the sample encode the same CDR3. The chain joins TRBV6-5 to TRBJ1-5; 9 bases match TRBD1. Germline V gene sequence: CDR1 MNHEY, CDR2 SVGAGI. The CDR3 loop spans 14 amino acids. Unmatched junction bases numbered 4, after V lost 4 bases and J lost 6 bases. As DNA, the CDR3 is TGTGCCAGCAGTTCAGGACAGGGGTCTCAGCCCCAGCATTTT. Its protein product is CASSSGQGSQPQHF.

The CDR3 sequence: CAVTRGRPNYGYTF. CDR3 DNA: TGTGCCGTAACACGCGGCAGACCTAACTATGGCTACACCTTC. V is TRBV19 and J is TRBJ1-2; D is ambiguous. CDR3 length: 14 residues. V lost 11 bases and J 0 bases, leaving 16 bases between the germline ends. Germline V gives CDR1 LNHDA, CDR2 SQIVND (reference sequence).

The chain joins TRBV28 to TRBJ2-7; D gene ambiguous. Germline V gene sequence: CDR1 MDHEN, CDR2 SYDVKM. The CDR3 has 14 residues. The V gene lost 5 bases and the J gene lost 0 bases, with 11 bases spanning the gap. CDR3 amino acids: CASSHDSFSYEQYV. In DNA, the CDR3 is TGTGCCAGCAGTCATGACTCATTCTCCTACGAGCAGTACGTC.

This chain links TRBV19 with TRBJ1-1; 8 positions match TRBD1. This CDR3 has 14 residues. J gave up 5 bases and V 10 bases, and 12 bases lay outside the gene matches. CDR1 and CDR2 (germline): LNHDA, SQIVND (reference sequence). The CDR3 DNA sequence: TGTGCCACTCAGGACAGGGCAGCCGCTACTGAAGCTTTCTTT. It codes for CATQDRAAATEAFF.

The chain recombines TRBV14 with TRBJ1-2; 12 bases are shared with TRBD1. This CDR3 contains 15 residues. Germline trimming cut 4 bases from V and 8 bases from J; bases unmatched to any gene: 8. Germline CDR1 SGHDN, CDR2 FVKESK. CDR3 DNA sequence: TGTGCCAGCAGCCGTCCTTCCGGGACAGGGGGCGGCTACACCTTC. Protein sequence: CASSRPSGTGGGYTF.

The chain couples TRBV7-2 to TRBJ1-5, with a tentative D call TRBD1 (6 bases). There are 15 residues in the CDR3. Germline lookup yields CDR1 SGHTA and CDR2 FQGNSA. V was shortened by 0 bases and J by 6 bases, with 12 bases between the two germline ends. In DNA, the CDR3 is TGTGCCAGCAGCTTAGCCCCAGGGGTCGGTCAGCCCCAGCATTTT. Its protein is CASSLAPGVGQPQHF.